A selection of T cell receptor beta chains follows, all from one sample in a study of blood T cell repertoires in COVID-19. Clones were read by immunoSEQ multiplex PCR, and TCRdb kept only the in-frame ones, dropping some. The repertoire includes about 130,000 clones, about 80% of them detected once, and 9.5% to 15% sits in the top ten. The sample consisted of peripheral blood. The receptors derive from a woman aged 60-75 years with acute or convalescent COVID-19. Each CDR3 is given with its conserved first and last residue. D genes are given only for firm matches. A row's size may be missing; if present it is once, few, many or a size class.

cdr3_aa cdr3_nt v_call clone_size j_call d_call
CASSMILGARAEAFF TGTGCCAGTAGTATGATACTGGGGGCGCGGGCTGAAGCTTTCTTT TRBV19 - TRBJ1-1 -
CASSSDMAGANVLTF TGTGCCAGTAGTAGCGACATGGCTGGGGCCAACGTCCTGACTTTC TRBV19 once TRBJ2-6 -
CASSGEVGYTF TGCGCCAGCAGCGGAGAGGTTGGCTACACCTTC TRBV5-1 - TRBJ1-2 -
CASTDQGAPEAFF TGTGCCAGTACAGACCAGGGTGCGCCTGAAGCTTTCTTT TRBV19 - TRBJ1-1 -
CASSVGQGTDMQYF TGTGCCAGCAGCGTAGGGCAGGGCACAGATATGCAGTATTTT TRBV9 once TRBJ2-3 -
CASSLQGNGYTF TGTGCCAGCAGCTTACAGGGAAATGGCTACACCTTC TRBV11-2 once TRBJ1-2 -
CATSEWGQGGYTF TGTGCCACCAGTGAGTGGGGGCAAGGTGGCTACACCTTC TRBV24-1 once TRBJ1-2 -
CASSRGGSAYEQYF TGTGCCAGCAGCCGCGGGGGGAGTGCCTACGAGCAGTACTTC TRBV7-2 - TRBJ2-7 TRBD2
CASSEVGGSDTEAFF TGTGCCAGCAGTGAAGTCGGGGGATCGGACACTGAAGCTTTCTTT TRBV2 - TRBJ1-1 -
CASSPTIDGELFF TGTGCCAGCAGCCCGACAATTGACGGGGAGCTGTTTTTT TRBV5-4 once TRBJ2-2 -
CASSLNRESRGDGYTF TGTGCCAGCAGCTTAAACCGGGAATCCAGGGGAGATGGCTACACCTTC TRBV7-8 - TRBJ1-2 -
CASSLLAGAYNEQFF TGTGCCAGCAGCCTACTAGCGGGTGCCTACAATGAGCAGTTCTTC TRBV11-3 - TRBJ2-1 TRBD2
CASSYPGLEGQPQHF TGTGCCAGCAGTTACCCCGGCTTGGAGGGTCAGCCCCAGCATTTT TRBV6-6 - TRBJ1-5 -
CASSQRSDTEAFF TGTGCCAGCAGCCAACGATCAGATACTGAAGCTTTCTTT TRBV4-2 - TRBJ1-1 -
CASSSVQAFSGNTIYF TGTGCCAGCAGTTCGGTACAGGCTTTCTCTGGAAACACCATATATTTT TRBV28 - TRBJ1-3 -
CASSIDGTVLVFSTNEKLFF TGTGCCAGTAGTATCGACGGGACAGTCCTTGTTTTTTCAACTAATGAAAAACTGTTTTTT TRBV19 - TRBJ1-4 TRBD1
CASSAQTSGGYNEQFF TGCGCCAGCAGCGCGCAGACTAGCGGGGGTTACAATGAGCAGTTCTTC TRBV5-1 - TRBJ2-1 TRBD2
CASSLRDRGKGQPQHF TGTGCCAGCAGCCTCCGGGACAGGGGAAAAGGGCAGCCCCAGCATTTT TRBV5-6 - TRBJ1-5 TRBD1
CASSLEGGDTEAFF TGTGCCAGCAGCTTAGAAGGAGGGGACACTGAAGCTTTCTTT TRBV7-2 - TRBJ1-1 -
CASSLGLAGGPETQYF TGCGCCAGCAGCTTGGGTCTTGCGGGGGGACCGGAGACCCAGTACTTC TRBV5-1 - TRBJ2-5 TRBD2
CATSPIGVLTDTQYF TGCGCCACCTCCCCCATTGGAGTCCTCACAGATACGCAGTATTTT TRBV4-1 - TRBJ2-3 -
CASSEGLLLAGGPKTQYF TGCGCCAGCAGCGAAGGCCTCCTTCTAGCGGGGGGGCCTAAGACCCAGTACTTC TRBV5-1 - TRBJ2-5 TRBD2
CASDLRGDYTF TGTGCCAGCGACCTCAGGGGCGACTACACCTTC TRBV5-6 - TRBJ1-2 -
CASSVGTGDRYGYTF TGTGCCAGCAGCGTAGGGACAGGGGACAGATATGGCTACACCTTC TRBV9 - TRBJ1-2 TRBD1
CASSTDPQSYEQYF TGTGCCAGCAGTACCGATCCTCAGTCCTACGAGCAGTACTTC TRBV6-5 - TRBJ2-7 -
CSVEEGVYGYTF TGCAGCGTTGAAGAAGGGGTTTATGGCTACACCTTC TRBV29-1 once TRBJ1-2 -
CASSAVAGSPLHF TGTGCCAGCAGCGCCGTAGCGGGATCACCCCTCCACTTT TRBV11-3 - TRBJ1-6 -
CASKGGGENYGYTF TGTGCCAGCAAAGGGGGAGGGGAGAACTATGGCTACACCTTC TRBV9 few TRBJ1-2 -
CASSFGPRGGQETQYF TGCGCCAGCAGCTTCGGGCCTCGGGGGGGCCAAGAGACCCAGTACTTC TRBV5-1 - TRBJ2-5 TRBD2
CASSLGPYNEQFF TGTGCCAGCAGCTTGGGGCCGTACAATGAGCAGTTCTTC TRBV7-7 - TRBJ2-1 -
CASSQGADGYTF TGTGCCAGCAGCCAGGGTGCGGATGGCTACACCTTC TRBV5-6 - TRBJ1-2 -
CASSRTGQAYNEQFF TGCGCCAGCAGCCGGACGGGACAGGCCTACAATGAGCAGTTCTTC TRBV5-1 - TRBJ2-1 TRBD1
CASSSGQGGGYTF TGCGCCAGCAGCTCGGGACAGGGAGGTGGCTACACCTTC TRBV5-1 - TRBJ1-2 TRBD1
CSVGGDSENYGYTF TGCAGCGTCGGAGGGGACAGTGAAAACTATGGCTACACCTTC TRBV29-1 - TRBJ1-2 TRBD1
CASSPSNTGELFF TGTGCCAGCAGCCCCTCGAACACCGGGGAGCTGTTTTTT TRBV7-6 once TRBJ2-2 -
CAVQGDEKLFF TGTGCCGTACAGGGGGATGAAAAACTGTTTTTT TRBV7-9 - TRBJ1-4 TRBD1
CASSLLRDRKSPLHF TGTGCCAGTAGTTTGCTACGGGACAGAAAGTCACCCCTCCACTTT TRBV19 - TRBJ1-6 TRBD1
CASSLRGTQYF TGTGCCAGCAGCTTGAGGGGGACCCAGTACTTC TRBV5-5 - TRBJ2-5 -
CASSDRTDYNEQFF TGTGCCAGCAGCGATCGGACAGACTACAATGAGCAGTTCTTC TRBV11-2 - TRBJ2-1 -
CASSIETRNNEKLFF TGTGCCAGTAGTATAGAGACCAGGAATAATGAAAAACTGTTTTTT TRBV19 - TRBJ1-4 -
CASSSGQLYGYTF TGTGCCAGCAGTTCGGGACAGCTCTATGGCTACACCTTC TRBV7-3 - TRBJ1-2 TRBD1
CASSLSQVGSYNEQFF TGCGCCAGCAGCTTGTCCCAGGTAGGCTCCTACAATGAGCAGTTCTTC TRBV5-1 - TRBJ2-1 -
CASSPRGSLYGYTF TGTGCCAGCAGTCCCAGGGGTTCTCTATATGGCTACACCTTC TRBV27 - TRBJ1-2 -
CASSERGQDYGYTF TGTGCCAGCAGTGAAAGGGGACAGGACTATGGCTACACCTTC TRBV6-1 - TRBJ1-2 TRBD1
CASSMGGAESAFF TGTGCCAGTAGTATGGGGGGGGCCGAGAGTGCTTTCTTT TRBV19 - TRBJ1-1 -
CASSEGQNTEAFF TGTGCCAGCAGTGAGGGCCAGAACACTGAAGCTTTCTTT TRBV6-1 - TRBJ1-1 -
CASSLGGSKVSPLHF TGTGCCAGCAGCTTAGGGGGGAGTAAGGTTTCACCCCTCCACTTT TRBV13 - TRBJ1-6 -
CASSPQTGVNTEAFF TGTGCCAGCAGCCCCCAAACAGGGGTGAACACTGAAGCTTTCTTT TRBV4-2 - TRBJ1-1 TRBD1
CASSPEGRVTDTQYF TGTGCCAGCAGTCCGGAGGGAAGGGTCACAGATACGCAGTATTTT TRBV27 - TRBJ2-3 -
CASSARLAGYNEQFF TGTGCCAGCAGCGCCCGACTAGCGGGCTACAATGAGCAGTTCTTC TRBV9 - TRBJ2-1 TRBD2
CASRSVGDTEAFF TGTGCCAGCAGGTCCGTCGGGGACACTGAAGCTTTCTTT TRBV5-6 - TRBJ1-1 -
CASAQRQGPLNCHF TGTGCCAGCGCCCAACGGCAGGGTCCCCTAAATTGCCACTTT TRBV6-5 once TRBJ1-6 -
CASSLAGALNTEAFF TGTGCCAGCAGCTTGGCTGGGGCCTTGAACACTGAAGCTTTCTTT TRBV5-4 - TRBJ1-1 -
CASSLGATGPFGSEAFF TGTGCCAGCAGCTTGGGAGCGACAGGACCATTCGGATCTGAAGCTTTCTTT TRBV5-6 - TRBJ1-1 -
CASSYRVQETQYF TGTGCCAGCAGCTACAGGGTTCAAGAGACCCAGTACTTC TRBV7-3 - TRBJ2-5 -
CASSLIGTLVRMNTEAFF TGTGCCAGCAGCTTAATAGGGACATTAGTGAGAATGAACACTGAAGCTTTCTTT TRBV7-3 - TRBJ1-1 -
CASSLSGQVRYNEQFF TGTGCCAGCAGCTTATCCGGACAGGTTCGCTACAATGAGCAGTTCTTC TRBV7-3 - TRBJ2-1 TRBD1
CASSPGQGYVGYTF TGTGCCAGCAGCCCTGGACAGGGGTACGTTGGCTACACCTTC TRBV3-1/TRBV3-2 - TRBJ1-2 TRBD1
CASSLEGFGGEKLFF TGTGCCAGCAGCTTGGAAGGGTTTGGAGGGGAAAAACTGTTTTTT TRBV5-6 - TRBJ1-4 -